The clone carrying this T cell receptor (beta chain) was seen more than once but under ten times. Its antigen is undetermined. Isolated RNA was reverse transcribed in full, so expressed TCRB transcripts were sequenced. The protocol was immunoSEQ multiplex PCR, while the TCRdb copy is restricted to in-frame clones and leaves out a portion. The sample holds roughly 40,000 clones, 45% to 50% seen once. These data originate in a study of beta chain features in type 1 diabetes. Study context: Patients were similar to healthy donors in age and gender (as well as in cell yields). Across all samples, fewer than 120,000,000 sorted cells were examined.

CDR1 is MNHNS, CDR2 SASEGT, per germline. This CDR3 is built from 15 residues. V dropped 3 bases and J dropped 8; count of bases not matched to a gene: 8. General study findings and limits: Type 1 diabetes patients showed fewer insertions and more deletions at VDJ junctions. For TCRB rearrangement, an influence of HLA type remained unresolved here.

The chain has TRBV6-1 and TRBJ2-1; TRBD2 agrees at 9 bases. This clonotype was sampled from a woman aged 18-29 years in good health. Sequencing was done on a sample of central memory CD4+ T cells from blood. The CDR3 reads CASSEGRGLADEQFF. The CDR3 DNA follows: TGTGCCAGCAGTGAGGGGAGGGGACTAGCCGATGAGCAGTTCTTC.